Below are 24 T cell receptor beta chains sequenced from a single sample in a study of shared clonotypes between healthy human individuals. Sequencing used immunoSEQ multiplex PCR; TCRdb keeps in-frame clones, though not all of them. The sample holds 500,000 to 650,000 clones, around 78% seen once. Sequenced: PBMCs. Source of these receptors: a woman aged 40 to 49 in good health. Some clones in this sample may be carry-over from other donors' samples.

J is TRBJ2-7 and V is TRBV21-1. TRBV21-1 represents a pseudogene. The CDR3 length is 16 residues. In DNA form, the CDR3 reads TGTGCCAGCAGCAAAGTGGGGGGCTTACTACCCTACGAGCAGTACTTC. Translated, it gives CASSKVGGLLPYEQYF.

The chain links TRBV18 to TRBJ1-4; TRBD1 aligns across 8 bases. Trimming at V came to 1 base and at J to 2 bases, leaving 15 bases not matched to a gene. Germline V gene data show CDR1 as KGHSH and CDR2 as LQKENI. The CDR3 covers 20 residues. This chain's CDR3 is CASSPRSGTGVVRTNEKLFF. The CDR3 DNA sequence: TGTGCCAGCTCACCACGGTCCGGGACAGGTGTCGTTCGGACTAATGAAAAACTGTTTTTT.

This clone was found once. In DNA form, the CDR3 reads TGTGCCAGCAGTTTTTTGGGAGGTTCGAATGAGCAGTTCTTC. Its translation is CASSFLGGSNEQFF. The rearrangement joins TRBV28 to TRBJ2-1, with D perhaps matching TRBD2 (6 bases). Germline V gives CDR1 MDHEN, CDR2 SYDVKM. The length of the CDR3 is 14 residues. V was shortened by 3 bases and J by 7 bases, with 13 bases between the two germline ends.

This clone has just a few counts. The rearrangement uses TRBV2 and TRBJ1-3; D not resolved. The better agreement between TRBJ2-2 and the DNA end casts doubt on the J call. The CDR3 is 15 amino acids. CDR1 and CDR2 from the germline V gene are SNHLY and FYNNEI. CDR3 nucleotide sequence: TGTGCCAGCAGTGAGGCGGAACCGAACACCGGGGAGCTGTTTTTT. It encodes CASSEAEPNTGELFF.

This clone came up a few times. CDR3 in DNA: TGTGCCAGCAACCCTGGACGCGCGGGACGGGAGCAGTACTTC. This sequence encodes CASNPGRAGREQYF. The chain combines TRBV27 with TRBJ2-7; TRBD2 is a possible D gene (6 bases). The CDR3 extends over 14 amino acids. Trimming took 7 bases from V and 7 from J, leaving 20 bases between them. Germline V gene data show CDR1 as MNHEY and CDR2 as SMNVEV (reference sequence).

The rearrangement uses TRBV6-1 and TRBJ1-5; D call uncertain. Trimming took off 6 bases at V and 2 bases at J, with 14 bases between the two ends. The V gene's germline CDR1 is MNHNS and CDR2 SASEGT. The CDR3 totals 15 residues. The CDR3 DNA follows: TGTGCCAGCAGCCAGACCTCACGGGGCAATCAGCCCCAGCATTTT. Translated: CASSQTSRGNQPQHF.

CDR3 in amino acids: CATSRDRLGELFF. The CDR3 DNA is TGTGCCACCAGCAGAGATAGGTTGGGGGAGCTGTTTTTT. The chain is built from TRBV15 and TRBJ2-2; D is unresolved. This CDR3 comprises 13 residues. CDR1 is LNHNV and CDR2 is YYDKDF in the germline V gene (reference sequence). The ends were cut back, 0 bases at V and 8 bases at J, with 7 bases in the middle.

The table lists this clone with a count of one. CDR3 region: CASSFETADTQYF. CDR3 sequence (DNA): TGTGCCAGCAGCTTTGAGACGGCAGATACGCAGTATTTT. This sequence joins TRBV5-5 and TRBJ2-3; D ambiguous. This CDR3 contains 13 residues. Germline assignment: CDR1 SGHKS and CDR2 YYEKEE (reference sequence). The V and J ends lost 2 bases and 4 bases respectively, with 8 bases between them.

The rearrangement uses TRBV28 and TRBJ1-4, with D hard to call. Germline assignment: CDR1 MDHEN and CDR2 SYDVKM. V lost 4 bases and J 5 bases, leaving 14 bases between the germline ends. This CDR3 comprises 15 residues. CDR3 DNA sequence: TGTGCCAGCAGTTACCCCTTTTCCGGGAATGAAAAACTGTTTTTT. This codes for CASSYPFSGNEKLFF.

This clone was observed a handful of times. The V and J genes are TRBV6-1 and TRBJ1-1; D remains ambiguous. V lost 4 bases, J lost 1 base, and 7 bases lay in between. The CDR3 is 13 residues long. Germline V gene lookup returns CDR1 MNHNS and CDR2 SASEGT. This CDR3 reads CASSVDGNTEAFF. The CDR3, as DNA: TGTGCCAGCAGTGTTGACGGGAACACTGAAGCTTTCTTT.

The chain uses TRBV19 and TRBJ1-3, with D unresolved. This CDR3 has 13 amino acids. In germline, CDR1 is LNHDA, CDR2 SQIVND (reference sequence). V was shortened by 8 bases and J by 0 bases, with 8 bases between the two germline ends. DNA for the CDR3: TGTGCCAGTTCGGCGAGCTCTGGAAACACCATATATTTT. Translation: CASSASSGNTIYF.

The chain's CDR3 is CASRAAQVDEQYF. CDR3 nucleotide sequence: TGCGCCAGCAGGGCGGCCCAGGTGGACGAGCAGTACTTC. The chain employs TRBV10-2 and TRBJ2-7; D is unresolved. The V and J ends lost 6 bases and 5 bases respectively, with 14 bases between them. Looked up from germline, CDR1 is WSHSY and CDR2 is SAAADI. This CDR3 has 13 residues.

This chain uses TRBV10-2 with TRBJ2-7, with 7 bases lining up with TRBD2. Trimming removed 6 bases from V and 3 bases from J; junction bases left unmatched: 8. CDR1 and CDR2 (germline): WSHSY, SAAADI. The CDR3 consists of 14 residues. The CDR3: CASRAYAGVYEQYF. The DNA of the CDR3 is TGCGCCAGCAGGGCCTATGCGGGAGTCTACGAGCAGTACTTC.

V and J are TRBV18 and TRBJ2-3; a possible D gene is TRBD1 (5 bases). V was trimmed by 3 bases and J by 4 bases, leaving 14 bases between them. Germline lookup yields CDR1 KGHSH and CDR2 LQKENI. The CDR3 is made up of 15 amino acids. The CDR3 nucleotides read TGTGCCAGCTCACCTACAAGGGGTATGGCAGATACGCAGTATTTT. It codes for CASSPTRGMADTQYF.

Details on this clone: The sample contains more than one DNA sequence encoding this CDR3. This chain connects TRBV7-9 to TRBJ1-1; the D gene is possibly TRBD1 (6 bases). CDR3 length: 14 residues. In germline, CDR1 is SEHNR, CDR2 FQNEAQ (reference sequence). The V gene lost 1 base and the J gene lost 5 bases, with 11 bases spanning the gap. The CDR3 region is CASSLETRGTEAFF. The CDR3, as DNA: TGTGCCAGCAGCTTAGAGACCAGGGGAACTGAAGCTTTCTTT.

This clone was seen only a few times. V and J are TRBV4-2 and TRBJ2-5; maybe TRBD1 (5 bases). The DNA matches TRBJ2-7 better at its end, which makes the J call doubtful. The CDR3 is 17 amino acids. From germline, CDR1 is LGHNA and CDR2 YNFKEQ. The CDR3 coding sequence is TGTGCCAGCAGCCAAGAGGGGCCGACAGAGCCCACCTACGAGCAGTACTTC. Encoded protein: CASSQEGPTEPTYEQYF.

The V and J genes are TRBV19 and TRBJ1-5; D is undetermined. Germline V gene data show CDR1 as LNHDA and CDR2 as SQIVND (reference sequence). This CDR3 contains 13 residues. V was pared by 3 bases and J by 3 bases, with 6 bases between. The CDR3 region is CASSITLNQPQHF. The CDR3 DNA reads as TGTGCCAGTAGTATCACTCTCAATCAGCCCCAGCATTTT.

This clone was observed a few times. The rearrangement joins TRBV18 to TRBJ2-7; 9 bases align to TRBD1. Germline CDR1 and CDR2: KGHSH and LQKENI. The CDR3 length is 14 residues. V gave up 5 bases and J gave up 4 bases; unmatched junction bases: 6. The CDR3 spells CASSSTGGSYEQYF. CDR3 DNA: TGTGCCAGCTCATCCACAGGGGGCTCATACGAGCAGTACTTC.

As to this clone: In the same sample, other DNA sequences code for this CDR3. The chain uses TRBV6-4 and TRBJ1-5; D gene uncertain. There are 16 residues in the CDR3. CDR1 and CDR2 from the germline V gene are MRHNA and SNTAGT. The ends were cut back, 6 bases at V and 4 bases at J, with 19 bases in the middle. DNA of the CDR3: TGTGCCAGCAGCGCCGCGTGTCGACGGAGAAATCAGCCCCAGCATTTT. It translates to CASSAACRRRNQPQHF.

A note on this clone: One junction end does not reproduce the germline sequence, and a read error may be involved. V and J are TRBV5-4 and TRBJ2-2; 7 bases align to TRBD2. The CDR3 contains 15 residues. CDR1 is SGHNT and CDR2 is YYREEE in the germline V gene (reference sequence). The CDR3 region has the DNA TGTGCCAGCACCTTGGGAGGGAGTGGAACCGGGGAGCTGTTTTTT. Translating gives CASTLGGSGTGELFF.

This chain uses TRBV5-4 with TRBJ2-1; TRBD1 or TRBD2 may be the D gene (5 bases each). Per germline, CDR1 SGHNT and CDR2 YYREEE (reference sequence). The CDR3 is 15 amino acids. Trimming removed 0 bases at V and 4 bases at J, with 11 bases between. The CDR3 bases are TGTGCCAGCAGCTTGGCAGGGACCCAGTACAATGAGCAGTTCTTC. This sequence encodes CASSLAGTQYNEQFF.

The chain recombines TRBV27 with TRBJ2-2, with D possibly being TRBD1 (5 bases). Trimming removed 6 bases from V and 6 bases from J, with 11 bases in between. There are 13 residues in the CDR3. Per the germline V gene, CDR1 is MNHEY and CDR2 is SMNVEV (reference sequence). This chain's CDR3 is CASRQGLAGELFF. CDR3 DNA: TGTGCCAGCAGGCAGGGTTTGGCCGGGGAGCTGTTTTTT.

The genes are TRBV30 and TRBJ2-5; D not resolved. The J call may be wrong; the DNA end is better matched by TRBJ2-7. CDR1 and CDR2 from the germline V gene are GTSNPN and SVGIG (reference sequence). There are 13 residues in the CDR3. DNA for the CDR3: TGTGCCTGGAGTATGGGATACTCTTACGAGCAGTACTTC. Translation: CAWSMGYSYEQYF.

The CDR3 DNA reads as TGTGCCAGCAGTTTATCTGGGGGGCTTGGGACCCAGTACTTC. Translating gives CASSLSGGLGTQYF. The gene calls are TRBV27 and TRBJ2-5; D could derive from TRBD1 or TRBD2 (6 bases each). CDR3 size: 14 residues. Germline V gene data show CDR1 as MNHEY and CDR2 as SMNVEV (reference sequence). V lost 0 bases, J lost 7 bases, and 12 bases lay in between.